What follows describes a single T cell receptor (beta chain). It has no known antigen specificity. No per-base quality is available; no much larger clone lies one base away. This sample stems from a study of blood T cell repertoires in COVID-19 (dated by TCRdb to the early 2020s). About the study as a whole: The collaborator samples originated in the United States, Italy and Spain and spanned the acute and convalescent phases of COVID-19. The prospective study material was composed of cDNA or gDNA derived from T cells, B-cell-depleted T cells, or PBMCs. Subjects who had been exposed to COVID-19, were actively infected with it, or had recovered from it provided the deeply sampled blood TCRbeta repertoires that made up the dataset. The repertoires were released in a freely available public database meant as a resource for research on the immune response to SARS-CoV-2. The samples were drawn from two sources: the first 160 participants of the ongoing ImmuneRACE study, and 1,254 subjects contributed by 6 global collaborators. Nearly every sample came with metadata listing a de-identified subject ID, COVID-19 status, age in years and sex. HLA class I and class II types, where available, came from metadata supplied by the sample provider rather than from assay-based typing.

TCRbeta CDR3 regions were amplified from genomic DNA by means of the immunoSEQ Assay, a bias-controlled multiplex PCR. Turning to the authors' computational methods: Within the assay, amplification of reference gene primers was used to estimate how many nucleated cells each sample contained. To quantify the absolute abundance of each unique TCRbeta CDR3 rearrangement, sequence reads were collapsed and filtered. For each sample, productive Simpson clonality was calculated by taking the square root of Simpson's diversity index across productive rearrangements. The immuneACCESS repertoire file appears here via TCRdb, limited to in-frame rearrangements. These files lack a portion of the clones; in checked studies, under half of the deficit traces to unresolved V genes, and the cause of the others is not known. The DNA gave D and trimming, while V, J and clone size come from that table. Present in this sample are 110,000 to 150,000 clones, 79% of which were seen just once. The ten largest clones represent approximately 3.5% of the sample.

Broad study findings and their caveats: The quantity of clinical and demographic metadata differed by source and by participant and was supplied without curation.

Whole blood was collected in K2EDTA tubes by collaborating institutions according to the institutions' own protocols. For TCRbeta analysis, collaborators shipped samples as frozen whole blood, isolated PBMCs, or DNA extracted from either of those sample types. The CDR3 sequence holds 15 residues, the cysteine and phenylalanine included. Only the CDR3 portion is preserved as DNA: 45 bases, with reading frame beginning at the first base. V drops 5 bases and J drops 0 bases, leaving 13 bases in between. CDR1 and CDR2 (MNHEY, SVGAGI) derive from the germline V gene. The sequence was collected from a man between 60 and 75 years old with acute or convalescent COVID-19. The sequence links TRBV6-5 to TRBJ1-1; tentative D gene TRBD1, with 6 bases matching. The sequenced sample was peripheral blood. The CDR3 reads CASSRTVAMNTEAFF. The nucleotide sequence reads as follows: TGTGCCAGCAGTAGGACAGTCGCTATGAACACTGAAGCTTTCTTT.